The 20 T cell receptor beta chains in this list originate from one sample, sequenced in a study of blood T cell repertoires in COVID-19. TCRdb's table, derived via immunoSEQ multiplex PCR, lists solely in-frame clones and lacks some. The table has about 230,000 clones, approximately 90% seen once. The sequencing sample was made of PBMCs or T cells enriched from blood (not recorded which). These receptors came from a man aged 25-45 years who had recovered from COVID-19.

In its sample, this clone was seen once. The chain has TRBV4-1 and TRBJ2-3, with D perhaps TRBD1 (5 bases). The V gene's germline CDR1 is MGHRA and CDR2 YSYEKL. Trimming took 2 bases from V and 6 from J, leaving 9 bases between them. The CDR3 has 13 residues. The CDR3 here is CASSQRGIDTQYF. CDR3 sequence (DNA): TGCGCCAGCAGCCAAAGGGGAATTGATACGCAGTATTTT.

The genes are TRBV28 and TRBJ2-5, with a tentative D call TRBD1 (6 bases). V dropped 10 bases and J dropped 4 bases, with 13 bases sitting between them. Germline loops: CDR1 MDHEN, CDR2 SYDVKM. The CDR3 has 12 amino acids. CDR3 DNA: TGTGCCACAGGGGAGTTGGGAGAGACCCAGTACTTC. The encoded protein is CATGELGETQYF. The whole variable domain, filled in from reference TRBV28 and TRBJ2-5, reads DVKVTQSSRYLVKRTGEKVFLECVQDMDHENMFWYRQDPGLGLRLIYFSYDVKMKEKGDIPEGYSVSREKKERFSLILESASTNQTSMYLCATGELGETQYFGPGTRLLVL.

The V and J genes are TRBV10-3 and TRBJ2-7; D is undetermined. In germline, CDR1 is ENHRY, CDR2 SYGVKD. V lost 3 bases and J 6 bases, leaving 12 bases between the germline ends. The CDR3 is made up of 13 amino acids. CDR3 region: CAISDSFLREQYF. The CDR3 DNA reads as TGTGCCATCAGTGATTCTTTTCTCCGCGAGCAGTACTTC.

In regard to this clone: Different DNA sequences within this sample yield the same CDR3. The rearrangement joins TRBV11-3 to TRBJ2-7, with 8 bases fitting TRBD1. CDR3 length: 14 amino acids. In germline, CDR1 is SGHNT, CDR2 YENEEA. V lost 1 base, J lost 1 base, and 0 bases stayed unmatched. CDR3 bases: TGTGCCAGCAGCTTAGGGACAGGGTCCTACGAGCAGTACTTC. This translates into CASSLGTGSYEQYF.

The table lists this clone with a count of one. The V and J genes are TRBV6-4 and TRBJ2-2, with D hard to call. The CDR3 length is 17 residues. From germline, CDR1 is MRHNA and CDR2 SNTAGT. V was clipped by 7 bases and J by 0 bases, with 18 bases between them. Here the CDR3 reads CASMYGVNITNTGELFF. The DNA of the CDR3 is TGTGCCAGCATGTATGGAGTAAACATAACGAACACCGGGGAGCTGTTTTTT.

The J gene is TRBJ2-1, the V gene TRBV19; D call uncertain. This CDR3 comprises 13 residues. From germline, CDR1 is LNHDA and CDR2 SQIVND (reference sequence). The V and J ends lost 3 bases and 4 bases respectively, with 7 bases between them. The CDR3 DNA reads TGTGCCAGTAGTATTCGCGAGTACAATGAGCAGTTCTTC. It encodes CASSIREYNEQFF.

The CDR3 loop is CASRLSGGPVTEAFF. CDR3 DNA: TGTGCCAGCCGGCTGAGCGGGGGGCCGGTCACTGAAGCTTTCTTT. J is TRBJ1-1 and V is TRBV6-5, with D perhaps TRBD1 (6 bases). CDR3 size: 15 residues. Looked up from germline, CDR1 is MNHEY and CDR2 is SVGAGI. Trimming cost V 8 bases and J 4 bases, with 20 bases left between them.

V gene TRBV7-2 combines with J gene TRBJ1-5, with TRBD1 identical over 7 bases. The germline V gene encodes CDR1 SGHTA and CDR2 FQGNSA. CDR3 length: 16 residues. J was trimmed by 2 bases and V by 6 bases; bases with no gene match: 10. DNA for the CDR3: TGTGCCAGCAGTTCTGGAAGGGGGCGGGGCAATCAGCCCCAGCATTTT. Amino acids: CASSSGRGRGNQPQHF.

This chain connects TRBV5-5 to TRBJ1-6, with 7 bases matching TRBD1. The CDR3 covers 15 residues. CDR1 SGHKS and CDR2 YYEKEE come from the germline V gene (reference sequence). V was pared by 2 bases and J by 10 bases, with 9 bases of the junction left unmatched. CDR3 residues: CASSFESQGVSPLHF. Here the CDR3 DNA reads TGTGCCAGCAGCTTCGAGTCCCAGGGGGTCTCACCCCTCCACTTT.

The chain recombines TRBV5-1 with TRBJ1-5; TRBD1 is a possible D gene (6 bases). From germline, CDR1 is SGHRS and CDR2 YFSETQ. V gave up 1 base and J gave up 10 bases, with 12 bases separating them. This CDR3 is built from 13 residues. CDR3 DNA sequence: TGCGCCAGCAGCTTGTCGGCAGGGGCTCCCCAGCATTTT. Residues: CASSLSAGAPQHF.

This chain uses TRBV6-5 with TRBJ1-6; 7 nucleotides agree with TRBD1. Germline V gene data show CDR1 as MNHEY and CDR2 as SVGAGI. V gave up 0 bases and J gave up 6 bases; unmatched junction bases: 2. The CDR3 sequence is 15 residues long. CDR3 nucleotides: TGTGCCAGCAGTTACTCGACAGGGATTAATTCACCCCTCCACTTT. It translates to CASSYSTGINSPLHF.

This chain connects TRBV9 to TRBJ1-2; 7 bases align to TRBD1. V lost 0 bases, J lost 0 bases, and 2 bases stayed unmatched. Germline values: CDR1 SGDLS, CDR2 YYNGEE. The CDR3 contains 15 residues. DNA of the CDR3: TGTGCCAGCAGCGTAGGGACAGGAACTAACTATGGCTACACCTTC. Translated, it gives CASSVGTGTNYGYTF.

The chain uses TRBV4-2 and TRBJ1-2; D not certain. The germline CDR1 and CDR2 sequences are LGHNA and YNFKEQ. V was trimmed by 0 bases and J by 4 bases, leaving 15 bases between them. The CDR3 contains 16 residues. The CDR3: CASSQDLRAGFYGYTF. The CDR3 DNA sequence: TGTGCCAGCAGCCAAGATCTCCGGGCGGGGTTCTATGGCTACACCTTC.

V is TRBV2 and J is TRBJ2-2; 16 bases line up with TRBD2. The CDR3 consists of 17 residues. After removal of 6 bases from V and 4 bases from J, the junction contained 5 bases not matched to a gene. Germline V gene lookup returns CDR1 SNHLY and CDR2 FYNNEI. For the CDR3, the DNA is TGTGCCAGCAGGGGACTAGCGGGAGGGGTAGGCACCGGGGAGCTGTTTTTT. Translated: CASRGLAGGVGTGELFF.

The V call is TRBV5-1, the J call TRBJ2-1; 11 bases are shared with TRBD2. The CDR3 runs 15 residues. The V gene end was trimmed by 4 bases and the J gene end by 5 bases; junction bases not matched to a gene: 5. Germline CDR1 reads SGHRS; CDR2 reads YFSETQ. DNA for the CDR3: TGCGCCAGCAGCCCGTCTAGCGGGAGGAACAATGAGCAGTTCTTC. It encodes CASSPSSGRNNEQFF.

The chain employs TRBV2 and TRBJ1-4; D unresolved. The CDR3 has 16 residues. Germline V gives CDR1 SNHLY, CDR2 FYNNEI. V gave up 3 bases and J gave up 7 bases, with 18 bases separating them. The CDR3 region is CASSDTSSGSREKLFF. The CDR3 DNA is TGTGCCAGCAGTGATACCTCTTCGGGGTCTCGTGAAAAACTGTTTTTT.

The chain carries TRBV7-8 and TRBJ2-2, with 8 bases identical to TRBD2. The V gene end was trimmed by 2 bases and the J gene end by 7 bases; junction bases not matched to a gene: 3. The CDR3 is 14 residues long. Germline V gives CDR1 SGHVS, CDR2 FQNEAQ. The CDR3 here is CASSLTGGRGELFF. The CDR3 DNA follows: TGTGCCAGCAGCTTAACGGGGGGGCGCGGGGAGCTGTTTTTT.

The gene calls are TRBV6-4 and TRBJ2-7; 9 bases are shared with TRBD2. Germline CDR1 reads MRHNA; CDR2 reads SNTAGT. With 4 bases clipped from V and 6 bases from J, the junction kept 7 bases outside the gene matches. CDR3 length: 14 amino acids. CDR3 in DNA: TGTGCCAGCAGTGTTTTAGCGGGAGATTTCGAGCAGTACTTC. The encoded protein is CASSVLAGDFEQYF.

The CDR3 loop is CASTPSRNLNSPLHF. The CDR3 nucleotides are TGCGCCAGCACCCCGAGCCGCAACCTGAATTCACCCCTCCACTTT. J is TRBJ1-6 and V is TRBV5-1; D is unresolved. The germline V gene encodes CDR1 SGHRS and CDR2 YFSETQ. Trimming took 6 bases from V and 7 from J, leaving 17 bases between them. The CDR3 totals 15 residues.

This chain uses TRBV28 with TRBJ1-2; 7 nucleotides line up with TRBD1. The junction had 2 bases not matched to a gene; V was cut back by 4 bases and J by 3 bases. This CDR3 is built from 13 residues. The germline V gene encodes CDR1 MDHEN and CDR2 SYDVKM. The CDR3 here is CASSSQGDYGYTF. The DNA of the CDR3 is TGTGCCAGCAGTTCCCAGGGGGACTATGGCTACACCTTC.